Following are 28 T cell receptor beta chains from one sample sequenced in a study of T cell changes during pregnancy in multiple sclerosis (dated by TCRdb to about 2019). The library was prepared using the immunoSEQ multiplex PCR assay. The clones in this table, taken by TCRdb from immuneACCESS, are in-frame only. Not every clone is retained; where verified, under half of the shortfall comes from an unresolved V gene, and the cause of the rest is unknown. The sample records about 51,000 clones, just over 90% of which are singletons. Of the sample, 1.5% to 2% falls within the top ten clones. Source: peripheral blood, taken in the second trimester of pregnancy. The receptors shown here come from a female donor with multiple sclerosis, enrolled in a pregnancy study.

DNA of the CDR3: TGTGCCAGCAGCCGTACCAAACAATCGTCCACCTACAATGAGCAGTTCTTC. Translating it yields CASSRTKQSSTYNEQFF. The J gene is TRBJ2-1, the V gene TRBV14, with D hard to call. Germline-derived CDR1 and CDR2 are SGHDN and FVKESK. The CDR3 is 17 residues long. The V gene lost 4 bases and the J gene lost 2 bases, with 18 bases spanning the gap.

This clone was seen once. The chain carries TRBV5-1 and TRBJ2-1; tentative D call: TRBD1 (6 bases). Trimming left V 4 bases short and J 4 bases short, with 18 bases between. The CDR3 is made up of 16 amino acids. Germline V lookup: CDR1 SGHRS, CDR2 YFSETQ. This CDR3 reads CASSKEQGVWYNEQFF. The CDR3 nucleotides are TGCGCCAGCAGCAAGGAACAGGGAGTATGGTACAATGAGCAGTTCTTC.

The chain employs TRBV9 and TRBJ2-2; the D gene is possibly TRBD1 (6 bases). The V and J ends lost 0 bases and 6 bases respectively, with 12 bases between them. This CDR3 comprises 15 residues. Germline V gene data show CDR1 as SGDLS and CDR2 as YYNGEE. The CDR3 here is CASSVEDSHAGELFF. The DNA for the CDR3 is TGTGCCAGCAGCGTAGAGGACAGTCACGCCGGGGAGCTGTTTTTT. Combining the CDR3 with reference TRBV9 and TRBJ2-2 gives the whole variable domain DSGVTQTPKHLITATGQRVTLRCSPRSGDLSVYWYQQSLDQGLQFLIQYYNGEERAKGNILERFSAQQFPDLHSELNLSSLELGDSALYFCASSVEDSHAGELFFGEGSRLTVL.

The chain uses TRBV30 and TRBJ2-7; D perhaps matches TRBD1 (6 bases). The germline V gene encodes CDR1 GTSNPN and CDR2 SVGIG (reference sequence). This CDR3 has 17 amino acids. V was trimmed by 0 bases and J by 7 bases, leaving 25 bases between them. CDR3 nucleotides: TGTGCCTGGAGTGTGAAGGGGTGGACAGAAGGAAAGGGAGAGCAGTACTTC. Protein: CAWSVKGWTEGKGEQYF.

This chain joins TRBV29-1 and TRBJ1-1; perhaps TRBD1 as D (5 bases). The CDR3 is made up of 12 amino acids. V lost 8 bases and J lost 4, with 14 bases in between. Germline CDR1 reads SQVTM; CDR2 reads ANQGSEA. The CDR3 region has the DNA TGCAGCACTAGGGGAGGTGGCACTGAAGCTTTCTTT. The encoded protein is CSTRGGGTEAFF.

The chain has TRBV6-4 and TRBJ2-5; 12 bases fit TRBD2. V was clipped by 3 bases and J by 1 base; unmatched bases: 0. Germline values: CDR1 MRHNA, CDR2 SNTAGT. The CDR3 length is 15 residues. CDR3 sequence reads: CASSETSGGQETQYF. DNA for the CDR3: TGTGCCAGCAGTGAGACTAGCGGGGGCCAAGAGACCCAGTACTTC.

This chain connects TRBV27 to TRBJ2-7; TRBD2 agrees at 14 bases. This CDR3 is 16 amino acids long. After removal of 3 bases from V and 3 bases from J, the junction contained 4 bases not matched to a gene. Germline V CDR1 and CDR2: MNHEY, SMNVEV (reference sequence). The CDR3 sequence is CASSLGLAGAGYEQYF. CDR3 coding DNA: TGTGCCAGCAGTTTGGGACTAGCGGGAGCAGGCTACGAGCAGTACTTC.

V gene TRBV6-6 combines with J gene TRBJ2-7; TRBD2 agrees at 13 bases. Trimming cost V 2 bases and J 5 bases; bases outside gene matches: 6. Germline V gives CDR1 MNHNY, CDR2 SVGAGI (reference sequence). There are 16 residues in the CDR3. The CDR3 sequence: CASSYRTSGRAHEQYF. CDR3 DNA sequence: TGTGCCAGCAGTTACCGAACTAGCGGGAGGGCGCACGAGCAGTACTTC.

V usage is TRBV4-1 and J usage is TRBJ2-1, with 7 nucleotides matching TRBD1. CDR1 and CDR2 from the germline V gene are MGHRA and YSYEKL. V gave up 4 bases and J gave up 7 bases; unmatched junction bases: 10. This CDR3 spans 15 amino acids. For the CDR3, the DNA is TGCGCCAGCAGCCCCCGGGTAGGGGGCTCGAATGAGCAGTTCTTC. It is translated as CASSPRVGGSNEQFF.

This rearrangement joins TRBV6-5 to TRBJ2-1, with 7 bases fitting TRBD2. The CDR3 has 14 amino acids. Per germline, CDR1 MNHEY and CDR2 SVGAGI. The ends lost 0 bases at V and 7 bases at J; junction bases unmatched: 3. The CDR3 DNA follows: TGTGCCAGCAGTTACTCGTGGGAGGGGAATGAGCAGTTCTTC. Translated, it gives CASSYSWEGNEQFF.

This clone has a single count. One end of the junction does not line up with germline, which may come from a read error. The genes are TRBV19 and TRBJ2-1; 7 bases match TRBD2. The CDR3 is 17 amino acids. Per the germline V gene, CDR1 is LNHDA and CDR2 is SQIVND (reference sequence). The CDR3 is CASSLLSGPRSFNEQFF. Here the CDR3 DNA reads TGTGCCAGTAGTCTCCTTAGCGGGCCTCGCTCCTTCAATGAGCAGTTCTTC. The full variable domain, rest sourced from reference TRBV19 and TRBJ2-1, is DGGITQSPKYLFRKEGQNVTLSCEQNLNHDAMYWYRQDPGQGLRLIYYSQIVNDFQKGDIAEGYSVSREKKESFPLTVTSAQKNPTAFYLCASSLLSGPRSFNEQFFGPGTRLTVL.

V gene TRBV27 combines with J gene TRBJ1-5; the D gene is possibly TRBD1 (6 bases). CDR3 length equals 13 residues. Trimming removed 5 bases from V and 4 bases from J, with 9 bases in between. Germline CDR1 MNHEY, CDR2 SMNVEV (reference sequence). The CDR3 coding sequence is TGTGCCAGCAGTACACAGGGTAATCAGCCCCAGCATTTT. Translated: CASSTQGNQPQHF.

This chain joins TRBV19 and TRBJ2-1, with D possibly being TRBD1 (6 bases). Trimming shortened V by 3 bases and J by 0 bases, and 15 bases separated the two germline ends. Germline assignment: CDR1 LNHDA and CDR2 SQIVND (reference sequence). The length of the CDR3 is 17 residues. The chain's CDR3 is CASSISDRPSSYNEQFF. DNA for the CDR3: TGTGCCAGTAGTATCTCTGACAGGCCGAGCTCCTACAATGAGCAGTTCTTC. The variable domain in full, completed from reference TRBV19 and TRBJ2-1, reads DGGITQSPKYLFRKEGQNVTLSCEQNLNHDAMYWYRQDPGQGLRLIYYSQIVNDFQKGDIAEGYSVSREKKESFPLTVTSAQKNPTAFYLCASSISDRPSSYNEQFFGPGTRLTVL.

The chain joins TRBV11-3 to TRBJ2-7; D is undetermined. The CDR3 has 15 residues. Germline CDR1 is SGHNT and CDR2 is YENEEA. V gave up 3 bases and J gave up 4 bases, with 16 bases separating them. Here the CDR3 DNA reads TGTGCCAGCAGCTTCCGGAGCGCCTCCACTTACGAGCAGTACTTC. The encoded protein is CASSFRSASTYEQYF.

The chain employs TRBV19 and TRBJ1-5; D unresolved. This CDR3 comprises 15 residues. V was trimmed by 3 bases and J by 3 bases, leaving 12 bases between them. Germline V gene sequence: CDR1 LNHDA, CDR2 SQIVND (reference sequence). This CDR3 is CASSIRQASNQPQHF. In DNA, the CDR3 is TGTGCCAGTAGTATCAGGCAAGCCTCCAATCAGCCCCAGCATTTT.

In its sample, this clone was seen once. The CDR3 loop is CASSQGADTQYF. The CDR3 nucleotides are TGTGCCAGCAGTCAGGGGGCAGATACGCAGTATTTT. This chain links TRBV28 with TRBJ2-3; 7 nucleotides agree with TRBD1. Germline lookup yields CDR1 MDHEN and CDR2 SYDVKM. The CDR3 runs to 12 residues. J lost 4 bases, V lost 5 bases, and 0 bases had no gene match.

The sample holds a few counts of this clone. The chain employs TRBV6-1 and TRBJ2-5, with TRBD2 matching 12 bases. The CDR3 extends over 15 amino acids. The J segment lost 2 bases and the V segment lost 2 bases, leaving 0 bases of the junction unmatched. Germline-derived CDR1 and CDR2 are MNHNS and SASEGT. The CDR3 DNA follows: TGTGCCAGCAGTGAACTAGCGGGAGGGCAAGAGACCCAGTACTTC. It is translated as CASSELAGGQETQYF.

The rearrangement joins TRBV15 to TRBJ2-3, with 10 nucleotides matching TRBD2. Germline CDR1 is LNHNV and CDR2 is YYDKDF (reference sequence). J lost 5 bases, V lost 7 bases, and 9 bases had no gene match. The CDR3 is 15 amino acids. This CDR3 is CATTPAGGPKDTQYF. The CDR3 nucleotides are TGTGCCACCACTCCAGCGGGAGGGCCGAAAGATACGCAGTATTTT.

This chain links TRBV14 with TRBJ2-7, with 7 bases fitting TRBD2. CDR1 is SGHDN, CDR2 FVKESK, per germline. With V trimmed by 1 base and J by 3 bases, 9 bases remained unmatched. The CDR3 is made up of 16 amino acids. CDR3 in amino acids: CASSQGIPSGNYEQYF. The CDR3 region has the DNA TGTGCCAGCAGCCAAGGAATCCCTAGCGGCAACTACGAGCAGTACTTC.

This clone was observed a single time. V and J are TRBV23-1 and TRBJ2-7; 9 positions agree with TRBD2. TRBV23-1 is assigned to the ORF class and has an uncertain function. The CDR3 contains 20 residues. V was pared by 2 bases and J by 3 bases, with 20 bases of the junction left unmatched. The CDR3 DNA is TGCGCCAGCAGTCAACGTCTTCCAGCTCGGTCTTTAGCGGGAGACTACGAGCAGTACTTC. Protein product: CASSQRLPARSLAGDYEQYF.

The chain joins TRBV6-5 to TRBJ2-1, with TRBD2 identical over 8 bases. Per the germline V gene, CDR1 is MNHEY and CDR2 is SVGAGI. The CDR3 length is 14 residues. V gave up 6 bases and J gave up 2 bases; unmatched junction bases: 3. The CDR3 protein is CASSVAGTYNEQFF. DNA for the CDR3: TGTGCCAGCAGCGTAGCGGGAACCTACAATGAGCAGTTCTTC.

The CDR3 loop is CAIRATSSETQYF. The CDR3 DNA reads TGTGCCATCAGAGCGACTAGCTCCGAGACCCAGTACTTC. The V call is TRBV10-3, the J call TRBJ2-5; 7 nucleotides line up with TRBD2. This CDR3 is built from 13 residues. Looked up from germline, CDR1 is ENHRY and CDR2 is SYGVKD. V shed 6 bases, J shed 5 bases, and the junction held 6 bases outside the gene matches.

The chain couples TRBV7-2 to TRBJ2-4, with a tentative D call TRBD1 (6 bases). The ends were cut back, 3 bases at V and 0 bases at J, with 18 bases in the middle. This CDR3 has 18 residues. Germline loops: CDR1 SGHTA, CDR2 FQGNSA. CDR3 sequence: CASSFPFQGNVAKNIQYF. The CDR3 DNA sequence: TGTGCCAGCAGCTTCCCCTTCCAGGGGAATGTAGCCAAAAACATTCAGTACTTC. The variable domain in full, with the rest retrieved from reference TRBV7-2 and TRBJ2-4, is GAGVSQSPSNKVTEKGKDVELRCDPISGHTALYWYRQSLGQGLEFLIYFQGNSAPDKSGLPSDRFSAERTGGSVSTLTIQRTQQEDSAVYLCASSFPFQGNVAKNIQYFGAGTRLSVL.

The genes are TRBV30 and TRBJ2-5, with TRBD2 matching over 8 bases. This CDR3 has 15 residues. J was trimmed by 3 bases and V by 0 bases; bases with no gene match: 6. Germline V lookup: CDR1 GTSNPN, CDR2 SVGIG (reference sequence). CDR3 protein: CAWSVTLAGKETQYF. The CDR3 region has the DNA TGTGCCTGGAGTGTGACCCTAGCGGGTAAAGAGACCCAGTACTTC.

The CDR3 nucleotides are TGTGCCAGCAGTCACAGGGGGCTGAACACTGAAGCTTTCTTT. Encoded protein: CASSHRGLNTEAFF. The rearrangement uses TRBV6-5 and TRBJ1-1; 9 bases map to TRBD1. This CDR3 region has 14 residues. Germline loops: CDR1 MNHEY, CDR2 SVGAGI. With 5 bases clipped from V and 0 bases from J, the junction kept 1 base outside the gene matches.

The chain carries TRBV11-1 and TRBJ1-1; 8 positions agree with TRBD1. Germline CDR1 reads SGHAT; CDR2 reads FQDESV (reference sequence). V was pared by 5 bases and J by 0 bases, with 5 bases of the junction left unmatched. The CDR3 totals 15 residues. The CDR3 coding sequence is TGTGCCAGCAGCCAGGAGGGACAGGTGAACACTGAAGCTTTCTTT. Encoded protein: CASSQEGQVNTEAFF.

The chain employs TRBV30 and TRBJ2-1, with TRBD2 identical over 7 bases. J lost 10 bases, V lost 5 bases, and 8 bases had no gene match. Per the germline V gene, CDR1 is GTSNPN and CDR2 is SVGIG (reference sequence). CDR3 length: 12 residues. DNA for the CDR3: TGTGCCTGGGACCTAGCGGCTACCGAGCAGTTCTTC. Encoded protein: CAWDLAATEQFF.

The chain combines TRBV20-1 with TRBJ2-7; D perhaps matches TRBD2 (6 bases). The CDR3 is 11 amino acids. V was shortened by 0 bases and J by 6 bases, with 6 bases between the two germline ends. The germline V gene encodes CDR1 DFQATT and CDR2 SNEGSKA (reference sequence). The CDR3 nucleotides are TGCAGTGCTAGAGAGGGGGGCGAGCAGTACTTC. It translates to CSAREGGEQYF.